One and the same sample provided the 20 T cell receptor beta chains below, sequenced in a study of blood T cell repertoires in COVID-19. Libraries were prepared by immunoSEQ multiplex PCR; TCRdb keeps only in-frame clonotypes and omits some of them. This table has around 260,000 clones, about nine tenths appearing once. The sequenced sample consisted of peripheral blood. The receptors were sampled from a woman aged 35 to 49 who had recovered from COVID-19.

This clone was counted a single time. The chain combines TRBV27 with TRBJ1-2, with a weak D call TRBD1 (5 bases). Between the trimmed V and J ends, which lost 0 bases and 0 bases, there was a span of 17 bases. In germline, CDR1 is MNHEY, CDR2 SMNVEV (reference sequence). This CDR3 comprises 18 residues. CDR3 loop: CASSLSPLGGTANYGYTF. CDR3 sequence (DNA): TGTGCCAGCAGTTTATCGCCCCTCGGGGGGACTGCTAACTATGGCTACACCTTC.

As to this clone: This sample also contains other DNA sequences that code for the same CDR3. The V gene is TRBV5-1, the J gene TRBJ1-1; possible D gene TRBD1, 5 bases. Germline V gene lookup returns CDR1 SGHRS and CDR2 YFSETQ. The CDR3 is made up of 13 amino acids. V dropped 1 base and J dropped 4 bases, with 8 bases sitting between them. The CDR3 nucleotides read TGCGCCAGCAGCTTGCAGGGAAGCACTGAAGCTTTCTTT. This encodes CASSLQGSTEAFF.

This rearrangement joins TRBV18 to TRBJ1-2; D unresolved. Germline CDR1 reads KGHSH; CDR2 reads LQKENI. With 1 base removed from V and 7 bases from J, the gap between germline ends came to 16 bases. The CDR3 totals 15 residues. Here the CDR3 reads CASSPQNLGIFGYTF. The CDR3 coding sequence is TGTGCCAGCTCACCACAAAACCTCGGGATCTTTGGCTACACCTTC.

The chain uses TRBV27 and TRBJ2-3; TRBD1 is a possible D gene (6 bases). The CDR3 spans 14 residues. In germline, CDR1 is MNHEY, CDR2 SMNVEV (reference sequence). The V end was cut by 6 bases, the J end by 1 base, with 11 bases between. The CDR3 spells CASRDKGGTDTQYF. The CDR3 bases are TGTGCCAGCAGGGACAAGGGGGGCACAGATACGCAGTATTTT.

This chain links TRBV5-6 with TRBJ2-7; D possibly corresponds to TRBD1 (5 bases). Germline CDR1 reads SGHDT; CDR2 reads YYEEEE. Trimming took 4 bases from V and 2 from J, leaving 10 bases between them. CDR3 length equals 13 residues. This chain's CDR3 is CASSRQLPYEQYF. The CDR3 DNA sequence: TGTGCCAGCAGCCGACAGTTGCCCTACGAGCAGTACTTC.

The chain recombines TRBV7-8 with TRBJ2-7; weak D call: TRBD1 (5 bases). This CDR3 has 16 amino acids. Germline loops: CDR1 SGHVS, CDR2 FQNEAQ. The V end was cut by 1 base, the J end by 1 base, with 14 bases between. CDR3 nucleotide sequence: TGTGCCAGCAGCTTAGGGGGCAGGGTAGGGTCCTACGAGCAGTACTTC. This codes for CASSLGGRVGSYEQYF.

V is TRBV19 and J is TRBJ2-1; TRBD1 agrees at 9 bases. Germline V gives CDR1 LNHDA, CDR2 SQIVND (reference sequence). J was trimmed by 1 base and V by 5 bases; bases with no gene match: 21. This CDR3 comprises 21 residues. Written as DNA, the CDR3 is TGTGCCAGTAGTGTCCAGACTCGGTTGGGACAGGGAGGACAGTCCTACAATGAGCAGTTCTTC. This codes for CASSVQTRLGQGGQSYNEQFF.

The DNA of the CDR3 is TGTGCCAGTAGCGACAGGGCCGGGGAGCTGTTTTTT. The encoded protein is CASSDRAGELFF. The V and J genes are TRBV19 and TRBJ2-2; 7 bases are shared with TRBD1. CDR3 length equals 12 residues. The V segment lost 6 bases and the J segment 6 bases; nucleotides outside the gene matches: 1. Germline CDR1 reads LNHDA; CDR2 reads SQIVND (reference sequence).

V is TRBV9 and J is TRBJ2-1; the match to TRBD2 covers 9 bases. Germline trimming cut 3 bases from V and 4 bases from J; bases unmatched to any gene: 5. The CDR3 consists of 15 residues. Germline V gives CDR1 SGDLS, CDR2 YYNGEE. CDR3 residues: CASSASGGLYNEQFF. CDR3 nucleotides: TGTGCCAGCAGCGCAAGCGGGGGGCTATACAATGAGCAGTTCTTC.

The V call is TRBV7-9, the J call TRBJ2-1; 10 bases line up with TRBD2. With V trimmed by 1 base and J by 8 bases, 8 bases remained unmatched. This CDR3 has 16 residues. Germline loops: CDR1 SEHNR, CDR2 FQNEAQ (reference sequence). The CDR3 sequence: CASSLGTSGGADEQFF. Written as DNA, the CDR3 is TGTGCCAGCAGCTTAGGGACGAGCGGGGGGGCTGATGAGCAGTTCTTC.

The chain combines TRBV30 with TRBJ2-7; TRBD1 aligns across 7 bases. The length of the CDR3 is 14 residues. Germline V gene sequence: CDR1 GTSNPN, CDR2 SVGIG (reference sequence). J was trimmed by 0 bases and V by 4 bases; bases with no gene match: 6. The CDR3 region has the DNA TGTGCCTGGACGAACAGGGGAGTCTCCTACGAGCAGTACTTC. Protein: CAWTNRGVSYEQYF. Supplemented by reference TRBV30 and TRBJ2-7, the full variable domain reads SQTIHQWPATLVQPVGSPLSLECTVEGTSNPNLYWYRQAAGRGLQLLFYSVGIGQISSEVPQNLSASRPQDRQFILSSKKLLLSDSGFYLCAWTNRGVSYEQYFGPGTRLTVT.

The rearrangement links TRBV3-1 (or the pseudogene TRBV3-2) to TRBJ1-1; tentatively, D is TRBD1 (6 bases). Germline CDR1 reads LGHDT; CDR2 reads YNNKEL (reference sequence). Trimming took 4 bases from V and 1 from J, leaving 13 bases between them. This CDR3 spans 15 amino acids. CDR3 sequence: CASSPPRGGNTEAFF. CDR3 in DNA: TGTGCCAGCAGCCCCCCTCGAGGGGGGAACACTGAAGCTTTCTTT.

On this clone itself: This CDR3 is also generated by other DNA sequences in the sample. The J gene is TRBJ2-2, the V gene TRBV5-1, with a weak D call TRBD2 (7 bases). V lost 0 bases and J lost 0, with 9 bases in between. Germline V CDR1 and CDR2: SGHRS, YFSETQ. The CDR3 contains 16 residues. CDR3 sequence (DNA): TGCGCCAGCAGCTTGGAAGGGGGGGCGAACACCGGGGAGCTGTTTTTT. Translated: CASSLEGGANTGELFF.

J is TRBJ1-2 and V is TRBV6-4; a weak D match, TRBD1 (6 bases). This CDR3 is built from 12 residues. Trimming took 6 bases from V and 12 from J, leaving 17 bases between them. Germline-derived CDR1 and CDR2 are MRHNA and SNTAGT. This CDR3 is CASSPGAGAHTF. CDR3 coding DNA: TGTGCCAGCAGCCCCGGGGCAGGGGCCCACACCTTC.

The gene calls are TRBV28 and TRBJ1-4, with D unresolved. The CDR3 contains 15 residues. The germline V gene has CDR1 MDHEN and CDR2 SYDVKM. Trimming cost V 6 bases and J 0 bases, with 11 bases left between them. The CDR3 spells CASSLVGATNEKLFF. The CDR3, as DNA: TGTGCCAGCAGCTTGGTGGGAGCAACTAATGAAAAACTGTTTTTT.

The V and J genes are TRBV11-2 and TRBJ1-1, with D possibly TRBD1 on 6 matching bases. V lost 8 bases and J lost 1, with 11 bases in between. Germline assignment: CDR1 SGHAT and CDR2 FQNNGV. The CDR3 loop spans 13 amino acids. In DNA, the CDR3 is TGTGCCAGCGCCGGACAGCCGAACACTGAAGCTTTCTTT. It encodes CASAGQPNTEAFF. The full variable domain, completed using reference TRBV11-2 and TRBJ1-1, is EAGVAQSPRYKIIEKRQSVAFWCNPISGHATLYWYQQILGQGPKLLIQFQNNGVVDDSQLPKDRFSAERLKGVDSTLKIQPAKLEDSAVYLCASAGQPNTEAFFGQGTRLTVV.

This clone occurred once. As DNA, the CDR3 is TGTGCCAGCGGACCAACAGGGGATACGCAGTATTTT. This gives the protein CASGPTGDTQYF. This chain joins TRBV11-3 and TRBJ2-3; weak D call: TRBD1 (6 bases). The germline CDR1 and CDR2 sequences are SGHNT and YENEEA. The V gene lost 8 bases and the J gene lost 6 bases, with 12 bases spanning the gap. The CDR3 has 12 residues.

The chain joins TRBV3-1 (or the pseudogene TRBV3-2) to TRBJ2-2; tentative D call: TRBD1 (6 bases). CDR1 is LGHDT, CDR2 YNNKEL, per germline (reference sequence). The ends were cut back, 5 bases at V and 3 bases at J, with 10 bases in the middle. This CDR3 has 14 residues. The DNA for the CDR3 is TGTGCCAGCAGCAATTACAGGGACACCGGGGAGCTGTTTTTT. Its translation is CASSNYRDTGELFF.

The chain has TRBV16 and TRBJ2-2, with D possibly matching TRBD1 (7 bases). Germline CDR1 KGHSY, CDR2 FQNENV. The CDR3 contains 18 residues. V was clipped by 3 bases and J by 3 bases, with 20 bases between them. For the CDR3, the DNA is TGTGCCAGCAGCCATACCTATGACAGGGAGGTCGACACCGGGGAGCTGTTTTTT. Its protein product is CASSHTYDREVDTGELFF.

A few counts support this clone. The chain joins TRBV10-3 to TRBJ1-2, with 7 nucleotides matching TRBD1. CDR1 and CDR2 from the germline V gene are ENHRY and SYGVKD. J was trimmed by 2 bases and V by 6 bases; bases with no gene match: 12. The CDR3 is 16 amino acids. The DNA for the CDR3 is TGTGCCATCAGACCGGGACAGAGCGGAGCCAACTATGGCTACACCTTC. Residues: CAIRPGQSGANYGYTF.